This T cell receptor beta chain came from a study of regulatory T cells in long-lasting Graves disease. Arm-PCR of CDR3 regions with iRepertoire HTBI primers generated TCR beta libraries. Per the original methods: Identification across samples found 60 to 75 TRBV and 12 to 15 TRBJ segments. Each CDR3 protein is one row after TCRdb ran MiXCR on the multiplex PCR reads. It is TCRdb's table, rather than the study itself, that gives the V and J calls and clone size. The table lists 700,000 or so distinct CDR3 sequences, around 30% of them singletons. Germline CDR1 is SGDLS and CDR2 is YYNGEE. V lost 9 bases and J lost 0, with 12 bases in between. The CDR3 is made up of 14 amino acids. This clonotype has just one count. Time point in this sample: persistent/refractory GD, antithyroid drugs over 5 years with positive TRAb. PBMCs were the source of the RNA used for TCR sequencing.

The specimen comprised peripheral blood mononuclear cells (PBMCs), sampled when the disease was refractory, from a patient treated with antithyroid drugs. The TCR was taken from a female donor with Graves disease. The chain has TRBV9 and TRBJ1-4, with D unclear. In DNA form, the CDR3 reads TGTGCCATCCTCCTCGGCTCAACTAATGAAAAACTGTTTTTT. This sequence encodes CAILLGSTNEKLFF. Full variable domain (remainder filled in from reference TRBV9 and TRBJ1-4): DSGVTQTPKHLITATGQRVTLRCSPRSGDLSVYWYQQSLDQGLQFLIQYYNGEERAKGNILERFSAQQFPDLHSELNLSSLELGDSALYFCAILLGSTNEKLFFGSGTQLSVL.